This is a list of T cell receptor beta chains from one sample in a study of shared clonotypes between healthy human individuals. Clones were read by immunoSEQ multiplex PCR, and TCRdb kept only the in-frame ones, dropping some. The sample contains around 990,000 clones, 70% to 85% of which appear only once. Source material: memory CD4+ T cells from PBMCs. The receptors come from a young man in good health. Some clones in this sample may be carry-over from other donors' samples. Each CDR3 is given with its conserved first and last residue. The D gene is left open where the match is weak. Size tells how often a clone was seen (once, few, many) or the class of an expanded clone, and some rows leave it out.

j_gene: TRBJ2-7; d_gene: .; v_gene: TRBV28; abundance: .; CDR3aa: CASSLSGNEQYF; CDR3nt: TGTGCCAGCAGTTTATCCGGGAACGAGCAGTACTTC
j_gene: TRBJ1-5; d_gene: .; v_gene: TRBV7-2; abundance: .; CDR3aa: CASSPRLGDQPQHF; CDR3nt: TGTGCCAGCAGCCCGCGACTGGGGGATCAGCCCCAGCATTTT
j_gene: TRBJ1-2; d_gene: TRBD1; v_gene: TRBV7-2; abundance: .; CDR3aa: CASSFAQGSGGYTF; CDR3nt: TGTGCCAGCAGCTTTGCACAGGGGTCCGGAGGCTACACCTTC
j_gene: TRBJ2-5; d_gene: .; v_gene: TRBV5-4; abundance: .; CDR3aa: CASSLKGGQTQYF; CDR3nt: TGTGCCAGCAGCTTGAAGGGGGGACAGACCCAGTACTTC
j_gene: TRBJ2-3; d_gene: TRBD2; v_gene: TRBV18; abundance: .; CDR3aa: CASSPGPGGADTQYF; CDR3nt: TGTGCCAGCTCACCCGGACCGGGAGGGGCAGATACGCAGTATTTT
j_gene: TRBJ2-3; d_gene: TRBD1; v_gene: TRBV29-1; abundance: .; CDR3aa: CSVEDLGQNTDTQYF; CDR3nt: TGCAGCGTTGAAGATCTGGGACAGAACACAGATACGCAGTATTTT
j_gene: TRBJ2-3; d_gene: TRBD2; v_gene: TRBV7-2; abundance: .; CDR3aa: CASSLWGEGPDTQYF; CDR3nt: TGTGCCAGCAGCTTATGGGGGGAGGGGCCAGATACGCAGTATTTT
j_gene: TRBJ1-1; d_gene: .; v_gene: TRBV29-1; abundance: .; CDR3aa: CSVEESDWGNTEAFF; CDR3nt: TGCAGCGTTGAAGAGTCGGATTGGGGGAACACTGAAGCTTTCTTT
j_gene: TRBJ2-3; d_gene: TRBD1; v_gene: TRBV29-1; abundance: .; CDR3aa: CSVEGGQGAQDTQYF; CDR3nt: TGCAGCGTTGAAGGGGGACAGGGGGCGCAAGATACGCAGTATTTT
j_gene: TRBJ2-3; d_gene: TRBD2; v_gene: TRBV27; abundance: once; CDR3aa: CASRREVAGGPADTQYF; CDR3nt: TGTGCCAGCAGGAGGGAGGTAGCGGGAGGGCCAGCAGATACGCAGTATTTT
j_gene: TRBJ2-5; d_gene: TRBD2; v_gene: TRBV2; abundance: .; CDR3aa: CASSVSLAGGVTQYF; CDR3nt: TGTGCCAGCAGTGTATCACTAGCGGGTGGGGTGACCCAGTACTTC
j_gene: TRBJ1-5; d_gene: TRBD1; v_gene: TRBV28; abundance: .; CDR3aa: CASRVTGGYQPQHF; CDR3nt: TGTGCCAGCAGAGTGACAGGGGGCTATCAGCCCCAGCATTTT
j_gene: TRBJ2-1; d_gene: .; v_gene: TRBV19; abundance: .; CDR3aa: CARLETSNEQFF; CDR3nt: TGTGCCAGACTGGAGACTTCCAATGAGCAGTTCTTC
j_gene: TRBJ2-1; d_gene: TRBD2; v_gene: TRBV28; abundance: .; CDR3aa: CASSSKASGRASYNEQFF; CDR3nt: TGTGCCAGCAGTTCCAAGGCTAGCGGGAGGGCCTCCTACAATGAGCAGTTCTTC
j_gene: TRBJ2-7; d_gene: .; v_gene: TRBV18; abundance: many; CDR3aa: CASSPPRDDREQYF; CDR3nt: TGTGCCAGCTCACCTCCTCGGGACGATCGGGAGCAGTACTTC
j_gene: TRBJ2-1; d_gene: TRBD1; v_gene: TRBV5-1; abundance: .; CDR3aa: CASSLGTGAGEQFF; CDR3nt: TGCGCCAGCAGCCTAGGGACAGGGGCCGGGGAGCAGTTCTTC
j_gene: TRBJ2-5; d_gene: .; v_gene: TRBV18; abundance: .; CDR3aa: CASSPGRNQETQYF; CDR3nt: TGTGCCAGCTCACCCGGACGGAACCAAGAGACCCAGTACTTC
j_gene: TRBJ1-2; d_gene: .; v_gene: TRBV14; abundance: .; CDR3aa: CASSQDTGATF; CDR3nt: TGTGCCAGCAGCCAAGATACAGGAGCCACCTTC
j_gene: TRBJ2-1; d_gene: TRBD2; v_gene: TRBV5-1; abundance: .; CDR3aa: CASSLTSGRYNEQFF; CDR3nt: TGCGCCAGCAGCTTAACTAGCGGGAGGTACAATGAGCAGTTCTTC
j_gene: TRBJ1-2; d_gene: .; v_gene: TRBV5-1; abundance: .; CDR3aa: CASSLDGEAYGYTF; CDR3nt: TGCGCCAGCAGCTTGGATGGGGAGGCCTATGGCTACACCTTC
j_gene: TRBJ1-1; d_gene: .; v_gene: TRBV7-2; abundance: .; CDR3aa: CASSLASTGPLNTEAFF; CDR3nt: TGTGCCAGCAGCTTAGCCAGTACAGGACCCTTGAACACTGAAGCTTTCTTT
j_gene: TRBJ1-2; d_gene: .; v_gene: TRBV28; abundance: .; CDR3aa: CASSLSGYGYTF; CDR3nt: TGTGCCAGCAGTTTATCGGGCTATGGCTACACCTTC
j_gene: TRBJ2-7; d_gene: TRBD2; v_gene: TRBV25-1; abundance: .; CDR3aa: CASSDTREGSTEQYF; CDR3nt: TGTGCCAGCAGTGATACGCGGGAGGGCAGCACCGAGCAGTACTTC
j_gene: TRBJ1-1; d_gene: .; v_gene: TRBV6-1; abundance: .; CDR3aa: CASSEVGWWTEAFF; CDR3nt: TGTGCCAGCAGTGAAGTAGGTTGGTGGACTGAAGCTTTCTTT
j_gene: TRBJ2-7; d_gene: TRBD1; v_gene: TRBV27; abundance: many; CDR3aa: CASSSRTGPHPYEQYF; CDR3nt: TGTGCCAGCAGTTCTCGGACAGGTCCACATCCCTACGAGCAGTACTTC
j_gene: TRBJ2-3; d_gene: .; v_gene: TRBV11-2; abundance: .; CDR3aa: CASSLDFSRTDTQYF; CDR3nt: TGTGCCAGCAGCTTAGATTTCAGTCGCACAGATACGCAGTATTTT
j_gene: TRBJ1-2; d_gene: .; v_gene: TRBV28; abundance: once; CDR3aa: CASSITRGGQNGYTF; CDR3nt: TGTGCCAGCAGTATCACTCGTGGGGGGCAGAATGGCTACACCTTC
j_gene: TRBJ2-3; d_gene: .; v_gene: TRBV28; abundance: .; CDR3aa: CASSRLGLTDTQYF; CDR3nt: TGTGCCAGCAGCCGACTAGGTTTGACAGATACGCAGTATTTT
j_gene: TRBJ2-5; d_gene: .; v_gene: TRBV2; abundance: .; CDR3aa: CASRGQETQYF; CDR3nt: TGTGCCAGCAGGGGCCAAGAGACCCAGTACTTC
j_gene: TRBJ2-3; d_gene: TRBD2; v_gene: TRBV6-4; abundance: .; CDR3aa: CASSPTSGSLTDTQYF; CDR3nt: TGTGCCAGCAGTCCCACTAGCGGGAGTTTAACAGATACGCAGTATTTT
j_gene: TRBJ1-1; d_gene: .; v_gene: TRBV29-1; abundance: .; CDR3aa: CSVESGRGPEAFF; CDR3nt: TGCAGCGTTGAGTCCGGAAGGGGACCTGAAGCTTTCTTT
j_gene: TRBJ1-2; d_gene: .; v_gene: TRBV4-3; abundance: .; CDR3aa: CASSPWGGRNYGYTF; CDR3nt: TGCGCCAGCAGCCCGTGGGGGGGGAGGAACTATGGCTACACCTTC
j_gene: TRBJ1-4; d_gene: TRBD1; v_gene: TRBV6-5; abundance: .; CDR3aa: CASKKGQSIEKLFF; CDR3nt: TGTGCCAGCAAAAAGGGACAGTCAATAGAAAAACTGTTTTTT
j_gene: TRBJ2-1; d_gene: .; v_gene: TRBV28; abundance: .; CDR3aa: CASSLSRHGNEQFF; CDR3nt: TGTGCCAGCAGTTTATCCAGGCATGGGAATGAGCAGTTCTTC
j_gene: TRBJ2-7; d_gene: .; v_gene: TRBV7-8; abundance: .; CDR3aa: CASSYRDTSYEQYF; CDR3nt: TGTGCCAGCAGCTATCGGGACACTTCCTACGAGCAGTACTTC
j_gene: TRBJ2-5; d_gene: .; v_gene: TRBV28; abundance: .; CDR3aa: CASSLGGALLETQYF; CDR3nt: TGTGCCAGCAGTTTAGGGGGGGCGCTTCTGGAGACCCAGTACTTC
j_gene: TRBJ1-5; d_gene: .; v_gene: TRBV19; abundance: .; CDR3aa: CASSTLGEGGQPQHF; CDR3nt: TGTGCCAGTAGTACCCTCGGGGAAGGAGGTCAGCCCCAGCATTTT
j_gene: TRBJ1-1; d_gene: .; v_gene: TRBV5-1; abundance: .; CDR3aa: CASSSVLDTEAFF; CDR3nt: TGCGCCAGCAGCTCCGTGTTAGACACTGAAGCTTTCTTT
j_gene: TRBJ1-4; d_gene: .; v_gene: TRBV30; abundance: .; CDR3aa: CAWSVRGSGEKLFF; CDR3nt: TGTGCCTGGAGTGTACGCGGGTCGGGCGAAAAACTGTTTTTT
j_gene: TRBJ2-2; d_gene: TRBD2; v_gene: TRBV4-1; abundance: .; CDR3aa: CASSQGLAGAIGELFF; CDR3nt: TGCGCCAGCAGCCAAGGACTAGCGGGAGCGATCGGGGAGCTGTTTTTT
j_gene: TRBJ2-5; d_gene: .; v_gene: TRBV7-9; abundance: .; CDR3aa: CASSPWEKETQYF; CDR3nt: TGTGCCAGCAGCCCTTGGGAAAAAGAGACCCAGTACTTC
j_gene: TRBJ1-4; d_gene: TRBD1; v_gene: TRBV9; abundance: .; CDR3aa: CASSVSPGTDEKLFF; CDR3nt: TGTGCCAGCAGCGTATCCCCCGGGACAGATGAAAAACTGTTTTTT
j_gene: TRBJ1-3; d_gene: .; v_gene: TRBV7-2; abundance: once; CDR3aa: CASSFRVGNTIYF; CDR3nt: TGTGCCAGCAGCTTCAGGGTGGGAAACACCATATATTTT
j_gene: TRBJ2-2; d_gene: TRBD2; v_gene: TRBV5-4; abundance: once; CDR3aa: CASINSPLAGWNTGELFF; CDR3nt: TGTGCCAGCATCAACAGCCCCCTAGCGGGATGGAACACCGGGGAGCTGTTTTTT
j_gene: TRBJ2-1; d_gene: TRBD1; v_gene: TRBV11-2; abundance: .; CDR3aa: CASSPQTGYPPNEQFF; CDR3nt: TGTGCCAGCAGCCCGCAGACAGGGTACCCACCGAATGAGCAGTTCTTC
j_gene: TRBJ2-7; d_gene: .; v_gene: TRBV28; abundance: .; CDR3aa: CASSFVAGPYEQYF; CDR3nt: TGTGCCAGCAGTTTCGTTGCTGGCCCCTACGAGCAGTACTTC
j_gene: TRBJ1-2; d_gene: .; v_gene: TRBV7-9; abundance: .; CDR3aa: CASSLDPATYGYTF; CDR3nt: TGTGCCAGCAGCTTAGATCCAGCCACCTATGGCTACACCTTC
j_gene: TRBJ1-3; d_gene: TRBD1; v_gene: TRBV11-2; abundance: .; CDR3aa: CASSFGQGWDTIYF; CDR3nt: TGTGCCAGCAGCTTCGGACAGGGATGGGACACCATATATTTT
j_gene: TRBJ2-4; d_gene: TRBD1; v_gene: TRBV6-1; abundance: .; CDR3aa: CASSDVAGGFSFAKNIQYF; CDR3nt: TGTGCCAGCAGTGACGTCGCAGGGGGCTTTTCCTTCGCCAAAAACATTCAGTACTTC
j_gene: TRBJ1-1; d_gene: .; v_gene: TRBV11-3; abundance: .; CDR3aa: CASSPTSGNTEAFF; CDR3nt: TGTGCCAGCAGCCCCACCTCGGGGAACACTGAAGCTTTCTTT
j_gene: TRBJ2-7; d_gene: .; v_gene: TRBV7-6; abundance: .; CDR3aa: CASSLARHEQYF; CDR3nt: TGTGCCAGCAGCTTAGCGAGGCACGAGCAGTACTTC
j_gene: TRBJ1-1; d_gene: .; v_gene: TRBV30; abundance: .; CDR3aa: CAWSVAGTEAFF; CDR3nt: TGTGCCTGGAGTGTGGCTGGAACTGAAGCTTTCTTT
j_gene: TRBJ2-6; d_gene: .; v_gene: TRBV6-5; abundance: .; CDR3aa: CASSYSVPGANVLTF; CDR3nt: TGTGCCAGCAGTTACTCGGTACCTGGGGCCAACGTCCTGACTTTC
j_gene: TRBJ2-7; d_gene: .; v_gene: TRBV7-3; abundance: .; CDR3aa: CASSLGRGSGSYEQYF; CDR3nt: TGTGCCAGCAGCTTAGGGCGGGGTAGCGGTTCCTACGAGCAGTACTTC
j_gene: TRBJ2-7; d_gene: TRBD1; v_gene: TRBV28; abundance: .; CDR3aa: CASSLGDRASFDF; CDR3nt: TGTGCCAGCAGTTTAGGGGACAGGGCCTCCTTTGACTTC
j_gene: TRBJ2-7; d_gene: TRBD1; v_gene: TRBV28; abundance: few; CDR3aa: CASSLWAGGYYEQYF; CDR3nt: TGTGCCAGCAGTTTATGGGCAGGGGGATACTACGAGCAGTACTTC
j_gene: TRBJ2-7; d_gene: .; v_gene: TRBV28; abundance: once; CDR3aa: CASNLGGRRYEQYF; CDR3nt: TGTGCCAGCAACCTGGGGGGTCGGCGCTACGAGCAGTACTTC
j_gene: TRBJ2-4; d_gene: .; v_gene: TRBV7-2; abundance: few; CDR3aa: CASSSQTGPLAKNIQYF; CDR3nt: TGTGCCAGCAGCTCGCAGACAGGACCTCTAGCCAAAAACATTCAGTACTTC
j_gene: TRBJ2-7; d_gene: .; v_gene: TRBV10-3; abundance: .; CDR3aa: CAISHKTVSREQYF; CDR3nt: TGTGCCATCAGTCACAAGACAGTGTCTAGGGAGCAGTACTTC
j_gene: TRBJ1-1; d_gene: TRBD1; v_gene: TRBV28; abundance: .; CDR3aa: CASSILPGQGARTEAFF; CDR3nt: TGTGCCAGCAGTATACTCCCGGGACAGGGGGCTAGGACTGAAGCTTTCTTT